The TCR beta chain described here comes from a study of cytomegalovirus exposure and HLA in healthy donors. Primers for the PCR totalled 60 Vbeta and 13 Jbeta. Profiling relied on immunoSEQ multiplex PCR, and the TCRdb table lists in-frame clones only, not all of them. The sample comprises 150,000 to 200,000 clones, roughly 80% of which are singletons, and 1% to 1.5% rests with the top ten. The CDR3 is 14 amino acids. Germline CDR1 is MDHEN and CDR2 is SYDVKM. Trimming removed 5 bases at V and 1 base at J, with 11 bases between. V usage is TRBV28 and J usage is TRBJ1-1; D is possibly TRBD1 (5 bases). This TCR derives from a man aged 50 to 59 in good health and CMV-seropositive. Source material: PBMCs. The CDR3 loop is CASSLGGKNTEAFF. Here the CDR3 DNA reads TGTGCCAGCAGTCTTGGGGGGAAGAACACTGAAGCTTTCTTT.